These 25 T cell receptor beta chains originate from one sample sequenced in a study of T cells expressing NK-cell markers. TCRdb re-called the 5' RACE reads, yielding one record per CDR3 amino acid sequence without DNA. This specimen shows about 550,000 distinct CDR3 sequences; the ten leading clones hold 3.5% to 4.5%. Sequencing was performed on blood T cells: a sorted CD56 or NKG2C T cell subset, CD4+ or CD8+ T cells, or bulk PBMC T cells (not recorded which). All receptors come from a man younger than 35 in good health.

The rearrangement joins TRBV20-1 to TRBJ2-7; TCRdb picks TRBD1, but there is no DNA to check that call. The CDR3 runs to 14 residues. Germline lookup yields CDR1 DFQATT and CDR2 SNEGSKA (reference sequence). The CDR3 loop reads CSAGKQGAVYEQYF.

CDR3 loop: CASSLKRGLGGANVLTF. The rearrangement joins TRBV27 to TRBJ2-6; TCRdb outputs TRBD1, but without DNA this stays unchecked. CDR3 length: 17 residues. Germline V gives CDR1 MNHEY, CDR2 SMNVEV (reference sequence).

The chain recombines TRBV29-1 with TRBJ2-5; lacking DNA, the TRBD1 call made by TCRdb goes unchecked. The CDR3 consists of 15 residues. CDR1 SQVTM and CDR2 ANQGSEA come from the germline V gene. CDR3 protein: CSVEDRRGRQETQYF.

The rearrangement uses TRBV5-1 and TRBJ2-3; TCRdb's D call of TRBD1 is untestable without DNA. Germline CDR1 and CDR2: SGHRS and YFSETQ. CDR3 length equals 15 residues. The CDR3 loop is CASSPVWGTRDTQYF. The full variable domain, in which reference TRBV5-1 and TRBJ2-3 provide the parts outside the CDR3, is KAGVTQTPRYLIKTRGQQVTLSCSPISGHRSVSWYQQTPGQGLQFLFEYFSETQRNKGNFPGRFSGRQFSNSRSEMNVSTLELGDSALYLCASSPVWGTRDTQYFGPGTRLTVL.

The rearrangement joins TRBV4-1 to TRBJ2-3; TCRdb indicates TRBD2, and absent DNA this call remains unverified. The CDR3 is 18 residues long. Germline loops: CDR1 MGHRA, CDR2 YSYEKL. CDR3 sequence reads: CASSQEGSTGGSTDTQYF.

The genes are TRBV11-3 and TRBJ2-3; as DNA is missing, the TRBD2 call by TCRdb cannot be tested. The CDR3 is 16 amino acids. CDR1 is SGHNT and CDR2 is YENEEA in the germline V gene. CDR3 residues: CASSLEGAGLTDTQYF.

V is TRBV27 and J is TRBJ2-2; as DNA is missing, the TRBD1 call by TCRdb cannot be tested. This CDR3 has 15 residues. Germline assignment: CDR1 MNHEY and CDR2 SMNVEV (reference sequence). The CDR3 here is CASSFGTPGTGELFF.

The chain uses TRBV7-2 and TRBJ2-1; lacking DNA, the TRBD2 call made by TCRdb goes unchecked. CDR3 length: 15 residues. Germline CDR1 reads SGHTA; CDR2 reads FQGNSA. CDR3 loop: CASSPLAGGGDEQFF.

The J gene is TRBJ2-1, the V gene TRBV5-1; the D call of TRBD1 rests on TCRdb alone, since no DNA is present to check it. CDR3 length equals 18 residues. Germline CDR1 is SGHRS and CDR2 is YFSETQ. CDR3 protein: CASSSSQVIDRAYNEQFF.

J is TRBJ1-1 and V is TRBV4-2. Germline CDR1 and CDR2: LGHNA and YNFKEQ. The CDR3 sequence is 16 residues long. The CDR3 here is CASSQPVVVANTEAFF.

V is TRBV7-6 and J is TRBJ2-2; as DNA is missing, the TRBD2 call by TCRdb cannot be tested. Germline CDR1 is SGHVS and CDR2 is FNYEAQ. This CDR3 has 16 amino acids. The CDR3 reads CASSLGISGSPGELFF.

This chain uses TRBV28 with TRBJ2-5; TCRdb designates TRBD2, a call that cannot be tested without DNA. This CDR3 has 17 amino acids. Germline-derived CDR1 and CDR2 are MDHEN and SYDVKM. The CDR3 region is CASSLLEGHGRRETQYF.

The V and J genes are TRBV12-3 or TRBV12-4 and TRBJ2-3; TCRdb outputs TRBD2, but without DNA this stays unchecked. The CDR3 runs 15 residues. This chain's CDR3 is CATRTLSGNTDTQYF.

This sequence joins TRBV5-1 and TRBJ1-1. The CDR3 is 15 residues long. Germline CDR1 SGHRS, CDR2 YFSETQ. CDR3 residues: CASSLGPGLTNEAFF.

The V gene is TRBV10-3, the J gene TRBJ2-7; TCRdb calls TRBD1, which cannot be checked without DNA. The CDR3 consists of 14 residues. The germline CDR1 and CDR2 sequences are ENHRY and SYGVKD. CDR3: CAITPGQGAREQYF.

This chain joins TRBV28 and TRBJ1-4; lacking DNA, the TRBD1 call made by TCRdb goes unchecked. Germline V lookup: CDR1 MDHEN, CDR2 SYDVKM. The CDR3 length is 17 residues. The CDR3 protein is CASSSSDRGLTNEKLFF. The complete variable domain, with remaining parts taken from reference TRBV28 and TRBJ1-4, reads DVKVTQSSRYLVKRTGEKVFLECVQDMDHENMFWYRQDPGLGLRLIYFSYDVKMKEKGDIPEGYSVSREKKERFSLILESASTNQTSMYLCASSSSDRGLTNEKLFFGSGTQLSVL.

The CDR3 spells CASSLVVAEQETQYF. V and J are TRBV7-8 and TRBJ2-5; the TRBD2 assignment by TCRdb is unverifiable without DNA. The germline gives CDR1 SGHVS, CDR2 FQNEAQ. This CDR3 is 15 amino acids long.

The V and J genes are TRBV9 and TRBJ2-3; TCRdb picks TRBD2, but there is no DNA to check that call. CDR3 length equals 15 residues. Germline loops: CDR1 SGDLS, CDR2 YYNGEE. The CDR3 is CASSVGLSSTDTQYF.

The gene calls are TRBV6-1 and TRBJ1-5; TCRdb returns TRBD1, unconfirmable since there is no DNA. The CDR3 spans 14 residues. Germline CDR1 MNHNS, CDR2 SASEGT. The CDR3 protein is CASRSQGIPQPQHF.

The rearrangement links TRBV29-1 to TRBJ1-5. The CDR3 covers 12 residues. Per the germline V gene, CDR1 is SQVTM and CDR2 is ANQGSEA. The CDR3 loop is CSAVTENQPQHF.

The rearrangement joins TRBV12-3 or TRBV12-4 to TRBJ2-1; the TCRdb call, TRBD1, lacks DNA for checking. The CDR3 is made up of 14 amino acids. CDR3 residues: CASRAGPPPNEQFF.

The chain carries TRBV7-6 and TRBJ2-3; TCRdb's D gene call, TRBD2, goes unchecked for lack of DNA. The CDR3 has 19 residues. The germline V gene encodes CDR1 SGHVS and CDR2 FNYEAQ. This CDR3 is CASSLVYRRAVNSTDTQYF.

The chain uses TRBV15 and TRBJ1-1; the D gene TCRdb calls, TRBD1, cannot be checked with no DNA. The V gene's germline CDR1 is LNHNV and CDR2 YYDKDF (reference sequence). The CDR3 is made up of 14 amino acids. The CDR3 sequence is CATSLGGVNTEAFF.

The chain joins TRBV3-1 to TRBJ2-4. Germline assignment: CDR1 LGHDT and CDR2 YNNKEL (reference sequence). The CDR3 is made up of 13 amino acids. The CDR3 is CASSQGTVNIQYF. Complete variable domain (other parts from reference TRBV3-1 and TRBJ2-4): DTAVSQTPKYLVTQMGNDKSIKCEQNLGHDTMYWYKQDSKKFLKIMFSYNNKELIINETVPNRFSPKSPDKAHLNLHINSLELGDSAVYFCASSQGTVNIQYFGAGTRLSVL.

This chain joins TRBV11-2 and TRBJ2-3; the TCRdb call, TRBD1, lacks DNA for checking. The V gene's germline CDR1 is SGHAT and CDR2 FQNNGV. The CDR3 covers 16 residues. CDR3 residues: CASSLQSGSRTDTQYF.